This T cell receptor (beta chain) is drawn from a study of T-cell memory formation after mild COVID-19. General study results and limits: Contracting clones from day 15 to 85 had balanced CD4/CD8; later expanders favoured CD4+. Clones which contracted sat mainly in CM and EM if CD4+, and in EMRA if CD8+.

With regard to this clonotype: No antigen is known for it.

TCRalpha and TCRbeta libraries used 5'RACE with constant-segment primers and UMIs. Each CDR3 protein gets one entry after TCRdb re-called the 5' RACE reads with MiXCR. The repertoire holds 200,000 to 250,000 distinct CDR3 sequences, 9.5% seen once, with around 3.3% in the top ten. Trimming shortened V by 4 bases and J by 4 bases, and 7 bases separated the two germline ends. CDR3 length: 12 amino acids. This TCR derives from a man aged 18 to 29 who had mild COVID-19 (a few samples of this study predate the infection). Cell type and time point are not known. What was sequenced was PBMCs or a T cell subset sorted from them (not recorded which). The chain recombines TRBV12-3 or TRBV12-4 with TRBJ1-1; D not resolved. Here the CDR3 reads CASSSLSTEAFF. CDR3 DNA sequence: TGTGCCAGCAGTTCGCTATCCACTGAAGCTTTCTTT.